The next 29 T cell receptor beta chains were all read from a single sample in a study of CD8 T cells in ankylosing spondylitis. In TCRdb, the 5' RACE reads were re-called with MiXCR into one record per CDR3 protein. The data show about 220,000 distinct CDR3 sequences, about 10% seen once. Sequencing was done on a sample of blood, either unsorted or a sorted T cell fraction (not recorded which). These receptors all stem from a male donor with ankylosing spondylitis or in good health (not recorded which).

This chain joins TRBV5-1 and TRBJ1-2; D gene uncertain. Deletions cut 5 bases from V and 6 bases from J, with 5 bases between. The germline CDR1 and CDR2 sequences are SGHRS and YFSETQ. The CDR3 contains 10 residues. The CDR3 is CASRDHGYTF. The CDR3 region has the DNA TGCGCCAGCAGGGACCATGGCTACACCTTC.

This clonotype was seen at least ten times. The CDR3 loop is CASSFQGVADTQYF. The CDR3 DNA follows: TGCGCCAGCAGCTTTCAGGGGGTGGCAGATACGCAGTATTTT. The chain links TRBV5-1 to TRBJ2-3; TRBD1 aligns across 7 bases. Per the germline V gene, CDR1 is SGHRS and CDR2 is YFSETQ. Trimming cost V 2 bases and J 4 bases; bases outside gene matches: 4. This CDR3 is 14 amino acids long.

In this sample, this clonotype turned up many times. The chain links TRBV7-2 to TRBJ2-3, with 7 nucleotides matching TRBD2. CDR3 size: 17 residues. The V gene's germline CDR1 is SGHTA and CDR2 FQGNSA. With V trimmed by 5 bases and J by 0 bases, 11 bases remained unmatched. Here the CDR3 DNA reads TGTGCCAGCAGCCGCTTTATTCTCGGGGGGAGCACAGATACGCAGTATTTT. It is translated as CASSRFILGGSTDTQYF.

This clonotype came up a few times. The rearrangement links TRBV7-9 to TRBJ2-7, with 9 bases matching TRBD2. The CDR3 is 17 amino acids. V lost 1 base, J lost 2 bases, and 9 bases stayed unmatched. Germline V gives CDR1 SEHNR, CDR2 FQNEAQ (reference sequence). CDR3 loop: CASSLGAGGQSTYEQYF. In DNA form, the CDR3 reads TGTGCCAGCAGCTTAGGAGCGGGGGGCCAGAGTACCTACGAGCAGTACTTC.

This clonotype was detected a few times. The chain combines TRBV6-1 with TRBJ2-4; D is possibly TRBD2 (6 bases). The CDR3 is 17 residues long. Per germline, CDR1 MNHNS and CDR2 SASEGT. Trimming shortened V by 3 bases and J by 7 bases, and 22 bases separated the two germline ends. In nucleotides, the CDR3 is TGTGCCAGCAGTGAGCCTGTAAGCCCTAGGAGGGAGAACATTCAGTACTTC. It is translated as CASSEPVSPRRENIQYF.

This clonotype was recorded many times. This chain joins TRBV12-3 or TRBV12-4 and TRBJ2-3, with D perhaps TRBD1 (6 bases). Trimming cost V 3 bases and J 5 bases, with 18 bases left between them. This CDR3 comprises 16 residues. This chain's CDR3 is CASSFKGQGPRDTQYF. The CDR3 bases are TGTGCCAGCAGTTTTAAGGGACAAGGGCCGAGAGATACGCAGTATTTT.

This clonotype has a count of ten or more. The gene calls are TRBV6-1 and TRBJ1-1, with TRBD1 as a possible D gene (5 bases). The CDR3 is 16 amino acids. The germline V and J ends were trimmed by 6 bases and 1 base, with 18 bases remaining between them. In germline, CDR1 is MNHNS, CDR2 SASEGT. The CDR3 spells CASSTGTGDANTEAFF. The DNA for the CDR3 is TGTGCCAGCAGCACCGGGACCGGAGACGCGAACACTGAAGCTTTCTTT.

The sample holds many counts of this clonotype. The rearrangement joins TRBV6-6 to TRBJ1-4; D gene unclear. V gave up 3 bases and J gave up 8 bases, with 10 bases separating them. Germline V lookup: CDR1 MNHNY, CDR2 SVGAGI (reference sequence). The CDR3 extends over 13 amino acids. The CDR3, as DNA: TGTGCCAGCAGTTATCGGCAGGACGAAAAACTGTTTTTT. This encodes CASSYRQDEKLFF.

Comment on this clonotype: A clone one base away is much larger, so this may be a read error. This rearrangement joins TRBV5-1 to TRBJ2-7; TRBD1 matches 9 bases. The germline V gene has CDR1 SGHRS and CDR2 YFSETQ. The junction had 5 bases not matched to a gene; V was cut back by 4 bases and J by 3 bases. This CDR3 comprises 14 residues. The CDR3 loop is CASSTGTGRYEQYF. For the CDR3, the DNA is TGCGCCAGCAGCACCGGGACAGGGCGCTACGAGCAGTACTTC.

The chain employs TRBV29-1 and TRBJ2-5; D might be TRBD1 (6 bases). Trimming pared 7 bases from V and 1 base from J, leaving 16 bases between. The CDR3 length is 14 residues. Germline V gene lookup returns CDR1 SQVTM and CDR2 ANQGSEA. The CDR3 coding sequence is TGCAGCGGATCACCCACAGGGTTCCAAGAGACCCAGTACTTC. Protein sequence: CSGSPTGFQETQYF.

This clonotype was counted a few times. The CDR3 DNA follows: TGTGCCAGCAGTGAGGGGTTTTTAGCCCCGTATAGCAATCAGCCCCAGCATTTT. Translating gives CASSEGFLAPYSNQPQHF. The chain uses TRBV6-1 and TRBJ1-5; D remains ambiguous. The CDR3 runs 18 residues. Trimming removed 3 bases at V and 0 bases at J, with 18 bases between. Looked up from germline, CDR1 is MNHNS and CDR2 is SASEGT.

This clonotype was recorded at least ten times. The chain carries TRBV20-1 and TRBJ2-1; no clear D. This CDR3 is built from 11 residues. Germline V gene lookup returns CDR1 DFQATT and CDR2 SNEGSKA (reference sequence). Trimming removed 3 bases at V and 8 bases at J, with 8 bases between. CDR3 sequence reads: CSARAGHEQFF. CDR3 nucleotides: TGCAGTGCTAGGGCTGGCCATGAGCAGTTCTTC.

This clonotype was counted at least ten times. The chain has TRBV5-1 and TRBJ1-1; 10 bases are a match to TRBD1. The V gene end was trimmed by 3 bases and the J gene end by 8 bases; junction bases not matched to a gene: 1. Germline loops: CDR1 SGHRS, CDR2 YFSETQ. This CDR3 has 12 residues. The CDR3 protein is CASSWTGGEAFF. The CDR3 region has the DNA TGCGCCAGCAGCTGGACAGGGGGAGAAGCTTTCTTT.

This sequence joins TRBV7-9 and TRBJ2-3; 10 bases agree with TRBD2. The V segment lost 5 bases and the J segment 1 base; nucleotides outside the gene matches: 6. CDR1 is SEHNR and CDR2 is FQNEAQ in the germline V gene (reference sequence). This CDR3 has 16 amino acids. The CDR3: CASSRLSGGGTDTQYF. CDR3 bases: TGTGCCAGCAGCCGTCTCAGCGGGGGGGGCACAGATACGCAGTATTTT. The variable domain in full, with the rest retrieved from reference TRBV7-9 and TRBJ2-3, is DTGVSQNPRHKITKRGQNVTFRCDPISEHNRLYWYRQTLGQGPEFLTYFQNEAQLEKSRLLSDRFSAERPKGSFSTLEIQRTEQGDSAMYLCASSRLSGGGTDTQYFGPGTRLTVL.

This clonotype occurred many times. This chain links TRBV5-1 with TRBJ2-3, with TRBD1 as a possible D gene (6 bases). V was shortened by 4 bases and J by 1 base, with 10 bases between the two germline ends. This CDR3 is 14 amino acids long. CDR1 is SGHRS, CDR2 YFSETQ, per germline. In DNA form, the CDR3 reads TGCGCCAGCAGCCGGGACACAGGCACAGATACGCAGTATTTT. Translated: CASSRDTGTDTQYF.

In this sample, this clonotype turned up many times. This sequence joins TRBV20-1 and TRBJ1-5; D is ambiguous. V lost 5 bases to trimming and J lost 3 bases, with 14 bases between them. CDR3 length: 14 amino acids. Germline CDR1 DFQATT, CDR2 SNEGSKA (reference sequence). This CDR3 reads CSAFDGRLNQPQHF. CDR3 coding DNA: TGCAGTGCTTTCGACGGAAGACTCAATCAGCCCCAGCATTTT.

CDR3 DNA sequence: TGCAGTGGGGGGGGCCCGGACGAGCAGTACTTC. Protein product: CSGGGPDEQYF. V is TRBV20-1 and J is TRBJ2-7; a weak D match, TRBD2 (7 bases). Trimming took 7 bases from V and 5 from J, leaving 12 bases between them. The germline V gene encodes CDR1 DFQATT and CDR2 SNEGSKA (reference sequence). The CDR3 loop spans 11 amino acids.

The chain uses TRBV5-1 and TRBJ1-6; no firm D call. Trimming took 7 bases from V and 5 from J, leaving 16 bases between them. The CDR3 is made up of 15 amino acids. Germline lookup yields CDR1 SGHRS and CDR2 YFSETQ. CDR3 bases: TGCGCCAGCTCCTCATCCGTGAGAAATAATTCACCCCTCCACTTT. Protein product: CASSSSVRNNSPLHF.

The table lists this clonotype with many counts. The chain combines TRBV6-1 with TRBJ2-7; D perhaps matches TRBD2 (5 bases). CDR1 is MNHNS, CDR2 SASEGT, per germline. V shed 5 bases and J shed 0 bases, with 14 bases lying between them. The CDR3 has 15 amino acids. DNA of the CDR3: TGTGCCAGCAGTCCCCCTATAGGGAGCTCCTACGAGCAGTACTTC. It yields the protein CASSPPIGSSYEQYF.

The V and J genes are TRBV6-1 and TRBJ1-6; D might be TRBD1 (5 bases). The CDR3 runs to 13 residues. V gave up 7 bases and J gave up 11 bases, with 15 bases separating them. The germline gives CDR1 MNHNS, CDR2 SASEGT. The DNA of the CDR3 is TGTGCCAGCACCGACCGGGGGGAAGCACCCCTCCACTTT. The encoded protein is CASTDRGEAPLHF.

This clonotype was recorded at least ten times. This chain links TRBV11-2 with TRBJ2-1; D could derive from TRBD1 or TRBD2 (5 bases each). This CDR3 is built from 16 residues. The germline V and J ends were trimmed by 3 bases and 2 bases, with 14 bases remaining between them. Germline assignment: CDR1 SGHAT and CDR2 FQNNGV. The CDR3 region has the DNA TGTGCCAGCAGCTTTGGGGTTGGGGGAACCTACAATGAGCAGTTCTTC. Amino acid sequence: CASSFGVGGTYNEQFF.

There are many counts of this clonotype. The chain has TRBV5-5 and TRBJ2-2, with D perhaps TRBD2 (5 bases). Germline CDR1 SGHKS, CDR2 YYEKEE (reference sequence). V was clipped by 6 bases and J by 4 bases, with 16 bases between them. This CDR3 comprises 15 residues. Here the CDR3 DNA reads TGTGCCAGCATCCCAGCCGGACTCCTCACCGGGGAGCTGTTTTTT. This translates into CASIPAGLLTGELFF. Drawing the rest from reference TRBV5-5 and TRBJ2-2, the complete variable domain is DAGVTQSPTHLIKTRGQQVTLRCSPISGHKSVSWYQQVLGQGPQFIFQYYEKEERGRGNFPDRFSARQFPNYSSELNVNALLLGDSALYLCASIPAGLLTGELFFGEGSRLTVL.

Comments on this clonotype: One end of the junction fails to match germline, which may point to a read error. The CDR3 region has the DNA TGTGCCAGCAGCTTGAGGCAGCACTCTTGGGATTTGAGGATGAGGGCCAACGTCCTGACTTTC. Its translation: CASSLRQHSWDLRMRANVLTF. The chain uses TRBV5-1 and TRBJ2-6, with D hard to call. The CDR3 is 21 residues long. The germline V gene has CDR1 SGHRS and CDR2 YFSETQ.

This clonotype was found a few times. The CDR3 spells CASSLGPGANSPLHF. DNA of the CDR3: TGTGCCAGCAGTTTAGGGCCGGGGGCAAATTCACCCCTCCACTTT. This chain uses TRBV12-3 or TRBV12-4 with TRBJ1-6; tentatively, D is TRBD1 (6 bases). The germline V and J ends were trimmed by 1 base and 7 bases, with 11 bases remaining between them. The CDR3 is made up of 15 amino acids.

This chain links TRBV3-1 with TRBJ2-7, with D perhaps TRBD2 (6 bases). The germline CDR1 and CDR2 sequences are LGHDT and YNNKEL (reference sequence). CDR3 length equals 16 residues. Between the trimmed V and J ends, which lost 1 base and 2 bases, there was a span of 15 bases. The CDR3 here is CASSQARPSGAYEQYF. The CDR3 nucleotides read TGTGCCAGCAGCCAAGCTAGGCCCTCGGGGGCCTACGAGCAGTACTTC.

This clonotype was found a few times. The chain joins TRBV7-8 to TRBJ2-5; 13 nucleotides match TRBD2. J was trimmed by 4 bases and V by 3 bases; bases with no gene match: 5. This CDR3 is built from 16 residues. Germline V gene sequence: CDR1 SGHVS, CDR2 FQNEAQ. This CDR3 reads CASSFWTSGGVETQYF. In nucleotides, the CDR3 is TGTGCCAGCAGCTTCTGGACTAGCGGGGGAGTAGAGACCCAGTACTTC.

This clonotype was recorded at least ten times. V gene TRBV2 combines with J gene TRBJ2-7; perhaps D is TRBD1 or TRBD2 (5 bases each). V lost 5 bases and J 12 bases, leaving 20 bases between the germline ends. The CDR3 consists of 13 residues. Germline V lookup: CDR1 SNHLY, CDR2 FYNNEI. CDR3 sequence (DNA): TGTGCCAGCAGTCCGGGACCCAGGTTTGGGGCGTACTTC. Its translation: CASSPGPRFGAYF.

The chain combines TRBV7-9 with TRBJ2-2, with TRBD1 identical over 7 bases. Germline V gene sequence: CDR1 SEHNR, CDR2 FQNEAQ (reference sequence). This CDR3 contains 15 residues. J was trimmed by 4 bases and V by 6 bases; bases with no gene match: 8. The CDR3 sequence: CASRSDRAFTGELFF. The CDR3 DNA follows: TGTGCCAGCAGATCAGACAGGGCCTTCACCGGGGAGCTGTTTTTT.

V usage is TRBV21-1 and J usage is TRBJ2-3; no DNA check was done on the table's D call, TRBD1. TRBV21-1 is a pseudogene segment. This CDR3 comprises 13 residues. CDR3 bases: TGTGCCAGCAGACGGGGGACGTCAGATACGCAGTATTTT. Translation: CASRRGTSDTQYF.